Here is one T cell receptor (beta chain) with its context. In the original workflow: Reference gene primer amplification gave estimated nucleated cell counts. Data came from immunoSEQ multiplex PCR; TCRdb stores just in-frame clones and leaves some out. The DNA gave D and trimming, while V, J and clone size come from that table. The data contain 60,000 to 75,000 clones, 88% of them singletons. This record belongs to a study of blood T cell repertoires in COVID-19. Study context: Sites in the United States, Italy and Spain provided acute and convalescent COVID-19 samples. T cells, B-cell-depleted T cells, or PBMCs supplied cDNA or gDNA.

Trimming at V came to 4 bases and at J to 4 bases, leaving 4 bases not matched to a gene. The CDR3 extends over 14 amino acids. CDR1 and CDR2 (germline): SGHRS, YFSETQ. This sequence joins TRBV5-1 and TRBJ2-1; 8 bases line up with TRBD2. This TCR came from a human donor in a cohort sampled during active COVID-19. What was sequenced was peripheral blood. CDR3 sequence (DNA): TGCGCCAGCAGCCCCGGGGGGGCGTACAATGAGCAGTTCTTC. The encoded protein is CASSPGGAYNEQFF. The whole variable domain, remainder taken from reference TRBV5-1 and TRBJ2-1, is KAGVTQTPRYLIKTRGQQVTLSCSPISGHRSVSWYQQTPGQGLQFLFEYFSETQRNKGNFPGRFSGRQFSNSRSEMNVSTLELGDSALYLCASSPGGAYNEQFFGPGTRLTVL.